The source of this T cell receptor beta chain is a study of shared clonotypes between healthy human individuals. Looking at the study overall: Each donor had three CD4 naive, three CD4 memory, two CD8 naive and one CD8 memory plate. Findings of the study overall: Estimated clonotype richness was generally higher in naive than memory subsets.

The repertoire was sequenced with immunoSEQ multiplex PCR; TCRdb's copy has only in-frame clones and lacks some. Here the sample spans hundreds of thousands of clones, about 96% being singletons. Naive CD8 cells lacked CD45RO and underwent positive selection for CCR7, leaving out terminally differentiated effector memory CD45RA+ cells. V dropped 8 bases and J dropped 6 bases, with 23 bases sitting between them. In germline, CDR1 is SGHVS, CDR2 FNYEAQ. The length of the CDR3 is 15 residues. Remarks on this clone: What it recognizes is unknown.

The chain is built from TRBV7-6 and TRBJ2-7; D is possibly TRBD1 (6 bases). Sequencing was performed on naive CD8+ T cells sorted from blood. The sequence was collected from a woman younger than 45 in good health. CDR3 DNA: TGTGCCAGCGCAACAGGGTTTACCGACCCCCTCGAGCAGTACTTC. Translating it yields CASATGFTDPLEQYF.